Each of the 8 T cell receptor beta chains below was sequenced from the same sample in a study of T-cell memory formation after mild COVID-19. MiXCR was run by TCRdb on the 5' RACE reads, yielding one entry per CDR3 protein. The table has approximately 100,000 distinct CDR3 sequences, more than 9.5% seen once; the top ten hold approximately 40%. The sample was PBMCs or a T cell subset sorted from them (not recorded which). The receptor source for this set is a man aged 18 to 35 who had mild COVID-19 (a few samples of this study predate the infection). Cell type and time point are not known.

The chain links TRBV21-1 to TRBJ1-3. TRBV21-1 is designated a pseudogene. The CDR3 is made up of 12 amino acids. CDR3: CGEEKVGNTIYF. CDR3 DNA: TGTGGGGAGGAGAAAGTCGGAAACACCATATATTTT.

The V gene is TRBV2, the J gene TRBJ2-2, with D uncertain. The V end was cut by 2 bases, the J end by 7 bases, with 2 bases between. The CDR3 covers 11 residues. Germline lookup yields CDR1 SNHLY and CDR2 FYNNEI. The CDR3 loop reads CASSENGELFF. CDR3 coding DNA: TGTGCCAGCAGTGAAAACGGGGAGCTGTTTTTT.

The rearrangement links TRBV4-2 to TRBJ2-3, with D possibly being TRBD1 (6 bases). The CDR3 loop spans 16 amino acids. Trimming shortened V by 4 bases and J by 3 bases, and 17 bases separated the two germline ends. The germline V gene has CDR1 LGHNA and CDR2 YNFKEQ. This CDR3 is CASSLNAGAQTDTQYF. In DNA form, the CDR3 reads TGTGCCAGCAGCCTGAATGCAGGGGCACAGACAGATACGCAGTATTTT.

This chain joins TRBV12-3 or TRBV12-4 and TRBJ2-4; 8 bases match TRBD1. The CDR3 is 14 amino acids. V was clipped by 7 bases and J by 6 bases; unmatched bases: 8. The CDR3 DNA is TGTGCCAGCACCGCCGGACAGGGCGGAAACATTCAGTACTTC. It translates to CASTAGQGGNIQYF.

This clonotype has only a few counts. V gene TRBV4-3 combines with J gene TRBJ2-3, with D unresolved. The CDR3 loop spans 15 amino acids. V was pared by 5 bases and J by 6 bases, with 18 bases between. Looked up from germline, CDR1 is LGHNA and CDR2 is YSLEER. As DNA, the CDR3 is TGCGCCAGCAGCGGTTTTGGCGGAGACCCCGATACGCAGTATTTT. Residues: CASSGFGGDPDTQYF.

J is TRBJ2-7 and V is TRBV5-6, with TRBD1 matching 7 bases. CDR1 is SGHDT and CDR2 is YYEEEE in the germline V gene. The length of the CDR3 is 13 residues. Trimming took 2 bases from V and 4 from J; bases not matched to a gene: 3. The CDR3 loop is CASSLGTEYEQYF. CDR3 DNA sequence: TGTGCCAGCAGCTTAGGGACAGAATACGAGCAGTACTTC.

This clonotype was observed a handful of times. The chain uses TRBV20-1 and TRBJ2-7; TRBD1 agrees at 11 bases. Germline V gene sequence: CDR1 DFQATT, CDR2 SNEGSKA (reference sequence). With 5 bases clipped from V and 2 bases from J, the junction kept 11 bases outside the gene matches. The CDR3 runs to 16 residues. CDR3 sequence: CSAARGWDRGTYEQYV. The CDR3 region has the DNA TGCAGTGCTGCCCGTGGGTGGGACAGGGGGACCTACGAGCAGTACGTC.

In this sample, this clonotype turned up a few times. The V gene is TRBV5-1, the J gene TRBJ2-7, with D possibly matching TRBD1 (5 bases). V lost 0 bases, J lost 2 bases, and 12 bases lay in between. Per the germline V gene, CDR1 is SGHRS and CDR2 is YFSETQ. CDR3 length equals 15 residues. The CDR3: CASSLETGFPYEQYF. The CDR3, as DNA: TGCGCCAGCAGCTTGGAAACAGGATTTCCCTACGAGCAGTACTTC.